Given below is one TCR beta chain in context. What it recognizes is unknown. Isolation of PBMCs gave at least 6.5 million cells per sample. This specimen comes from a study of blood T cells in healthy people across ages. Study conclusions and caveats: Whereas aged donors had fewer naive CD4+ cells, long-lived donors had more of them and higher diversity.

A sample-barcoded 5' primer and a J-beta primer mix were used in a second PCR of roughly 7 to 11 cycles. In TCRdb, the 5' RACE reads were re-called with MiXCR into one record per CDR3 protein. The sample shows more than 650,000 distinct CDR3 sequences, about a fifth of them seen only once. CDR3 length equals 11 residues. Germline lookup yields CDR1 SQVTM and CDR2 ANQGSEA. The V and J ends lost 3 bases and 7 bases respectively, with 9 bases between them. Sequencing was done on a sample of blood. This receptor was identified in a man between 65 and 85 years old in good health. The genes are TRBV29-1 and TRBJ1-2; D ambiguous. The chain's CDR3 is CSVDRKGGYTF. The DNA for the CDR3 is TGCAGCGTTGATCGGAAGGGTGGCTACACCTTC.